This T cell receptor beta chain is drawn from a study of metastatic and nonmetastatic thyroid tumors. Study as a whole: Repertoires from blood and tumor or nodule tissue of malignant and benign thyroid patients were compared.

Findings of the study overall: For both blood and tumor, malignant thyroid tumors reportedly showed significantly higher TCR beta diversity than benign nodules did.

Trimming left V 4 bases short and J 1 base short, with 8 bases between. The germline V gene encodes CDR1 LGHDT and CDR2 YNNKEL (reference sequence). This CDR3 spans 13 amino acids. In the original analysis: Building a distant-metastasis classifier for papillary thyroid cancer drew on CDR3 differences across clinicopathological groups. TCRdb called clones again from the PCR reads with MiXCR. TCRdb, not the authors, supplied the V and J calls. In the table there are some 15,000 clones, about 20% of which are singletons. On this clone: What it binds is not known.

Prior to thyroid surgery, none of the patients had received any treatment. V usage is TRBV3-1 and J usage is TRBJ2-7; D remains unclear. This sequence originates from a female donor with papillary thyroid cancer or a benign thyroid nodule (not recorded which). Some clones in this sample may be carry-over from other donors' samples. Sequencing was done on a sample of adjacent normal tissue. The CDR3 sequence is CASSPSWSYEQYF. DNA of the CDR3: TGTGCCAGCAGCCCGTCCTGGTCCTACGAGCAGTACTTC.